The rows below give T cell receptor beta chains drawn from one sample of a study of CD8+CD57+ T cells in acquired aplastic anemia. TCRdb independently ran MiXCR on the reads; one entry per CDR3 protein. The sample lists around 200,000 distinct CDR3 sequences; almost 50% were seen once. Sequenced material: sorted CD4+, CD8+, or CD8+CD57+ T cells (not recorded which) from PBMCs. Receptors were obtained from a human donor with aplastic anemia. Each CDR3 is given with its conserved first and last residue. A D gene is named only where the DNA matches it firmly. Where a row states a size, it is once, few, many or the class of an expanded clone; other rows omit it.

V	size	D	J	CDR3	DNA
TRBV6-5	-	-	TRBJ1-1	CASSYSTGKGTEALF	TGTGCCAGCAGTTACTCTACAGGGAAAGGGACTGAAGCTCTCTTT
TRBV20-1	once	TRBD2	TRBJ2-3	CSAKSSGGTDTQYF	TGCAGTGCTAAGTCTAGCGGGGGCACAGATACGCAGTATTTT
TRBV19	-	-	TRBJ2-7	CASSIGLRGPYEQHF	TGTGCCAGTAGTATAGGTCTTCGGGGGCCCTACGAGCAGCACTTC
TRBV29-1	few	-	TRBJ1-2	CSVVRQDYGYTF	TGCAGCGTTGTGAGGCAGGACTATGGCTACACCTTC
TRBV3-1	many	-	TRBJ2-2	CASSLPTGNTGELFF	TGTGCCAGCAGCCTTCCGACGGGAAACACCGGGGAGCTGTTTTTT
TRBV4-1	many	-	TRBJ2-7	CASSSLKGGYEQYF	TGCGCCAGCAGCTCACTAAAAGGGGGGTACGAGCAGTACTTC
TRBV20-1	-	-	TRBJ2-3	CSAPNFPGPSGIDTQYF	TGCAGTGCACCGAACTTCCCGGGACCCTCTGGGATAGATACGCAGTATTTT
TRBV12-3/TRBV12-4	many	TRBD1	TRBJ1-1	CASTYRDRAFEAFF	TGTGCCAGCACCTACCGGGACAGGGCCTTTGAAGCTTTCTTT
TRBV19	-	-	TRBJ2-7	CASSIGPSYEQYF	TGTGCCAGTAGTATAGGCCCCTCATACGAGCAGTACTTC
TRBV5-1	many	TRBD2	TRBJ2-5	CASSPSGSQETQYF	TGCGCCAGCAGCCCTAGCGGGAGCCAAGAGACCCAGTACTTC
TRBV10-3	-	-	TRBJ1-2	CAISESAGSTQSMGYGYTF	TGTGCCATCAGTGAGTCGGCAGGCAGCACCCAAAGCATGGGCTATGGCTACACCTTC
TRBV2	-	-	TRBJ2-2	CAVLGTKNTGELFF	TGTGCCGTTCTAGGGACAAAGAACACCGGGGAGCTGTTTTTT
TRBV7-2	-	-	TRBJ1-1	CASSLTGRREETFF	TGCGCCAGCAGCCTTACTGGTAGGCGCGAGGAAACTTTCTTT
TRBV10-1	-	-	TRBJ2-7	CASNFMSWDHEQYF	TGCGCCAGCAATTTTATGAGCTGGGACCACGAGCAGTACTTC
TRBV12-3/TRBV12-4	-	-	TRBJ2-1	CASSLGRGAYTEQFF	TGTGCCAGCAGTTTAGGTCGAGGGGCGTACACTGAGCAGTTCTTC
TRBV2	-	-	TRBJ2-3	CASSVESMGTDTQYF	TGTGCCAGCAGTGTAGAAAGTATGGGCACAGATACGCAGTATTTT
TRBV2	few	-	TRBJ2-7	CASRDYEQYF	TGTGCCAGCAGGGACTACGAGCAGTACTTC
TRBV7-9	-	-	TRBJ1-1	CASSSHGPTEAFF	TGTGCCAGCAGCTCCCACGGGCCCACTGAAGCTTTCTTT
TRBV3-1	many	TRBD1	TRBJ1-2	CASSQDNRGIGYTF	TGTGCCAGCAGCCAAGATAACAGGGGCATTGGCTACACCTTC
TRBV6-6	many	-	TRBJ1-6	CASSRDGQGSPLHF	TGTGCCAGCAGTCGGGATGGACAAGGGTCACCCCTCCACTTT
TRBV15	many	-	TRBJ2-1	CATSRDLAGLSSYNEQFF	TGTGCCACCAGCAGAGATCTGGCGGGGCTAAGCTCCTACAATGAGCAGTTCTTC
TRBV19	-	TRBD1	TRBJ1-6	CASRVNRGDPPLHF	TGTGCCAGTAGGGTTAACAGGGGGGATCCCCCCCTCCACTTT
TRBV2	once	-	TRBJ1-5	CASTLTGQSQNIQPQHF	TGTGCCAGCACCCTGACCGGACAGTCACAAAACATTCAGCCCCAGCATTTT
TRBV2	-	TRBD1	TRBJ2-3	CASEGQGRYTQYF	TGTGCCAGCGAAGGACAGGGGCGGTATACGCAGTATTTT
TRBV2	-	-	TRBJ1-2	CASSALGGLNYGYTF	TGTGCCAGCAGTGCCTTGGGGGGCCTAAACTATGGCTACACCTTC
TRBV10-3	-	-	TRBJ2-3	CAISETRAADTQYF	TGTGCCATCAGTGAGACTAGAGCCGCAGATACGCAGTATTTT
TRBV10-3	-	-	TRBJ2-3	CAISEYGSYISTDTQYF	TGTGCCATCAGTGAGTATGGTTCGTACATCAGCACAGATACGCAGTATTTT
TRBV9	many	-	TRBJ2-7	CASSRTPSTNEQYF	TGTGCCAGCAGCCGGACACCATCTACCAACGAGCAGTACTTC
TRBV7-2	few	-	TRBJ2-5	CASSSPGYQETQYF	TGTGCCAGCAGCTCGCCCGGCTACCAAGAGACCCAGTACTTC
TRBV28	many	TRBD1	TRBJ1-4	CASSTGGPRTNEKLFF	TGTGCCAGCAGTACAGGGGGGCCGAGGACTAATGAAAAACTGTTTTTT
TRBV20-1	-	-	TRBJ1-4	CSARARGVEKLFF	TGCAGTGCTAGGGCCAGGGGAGTCGAAAAACTGTTTTTT
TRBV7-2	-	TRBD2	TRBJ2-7	CASSLGGGEGYEQYF	TGTGCCAGCAGCTTAGGGGGAGGGGAGGGCTACGAGCAGTACTTC
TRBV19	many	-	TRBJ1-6	CASTPRGRNSPLHF	TGTGCCAGTACCCCTAGGGGACGGAATTCACCCCTCCACTTT